This T cell receptor (beta chain) was captured by sequencing in a study of blood T cell repertoires in COVID-19. Study background: The study drew acute and convalescent COVID-19 samples from the United States, Italy and Spain.

The ends lost 4 bases at V and 3 bases at J; junction bases unmatched: 11. Germline CDR1 is SGHRS and CDR2 is YFSETQ. The CDR3 runs 17 residues. Authors' analysis steps: How many nucleated cells were present was estimated from reference gene primer amplification. Only in-frame clones appear in the TCRdb table, and some are missing; sequencing was by immunoSEQ multiplex PCR. V and J calls plus clone size are reproduced from that table; the DNA served to infer D and trimming. The sample lists about 130,000 clones, about 80% seen once, with more than 2.5% in the top ten. The receptor was derived from a woman of 80 years or more with acute or convalescent COVID-19. The V gene is TRBV5-1, the J gene TRBJ2-3; TRBD1 aligns across 10 bases. The specimen was peripheral blood. The CDR3 sequence is CASSTGTGEVWTDTQYF. CDR3 DNA: TGCGCCAGCAGCACCGGGACAGGGGAGGTTTGGACAGATACGCAGTATTTT.